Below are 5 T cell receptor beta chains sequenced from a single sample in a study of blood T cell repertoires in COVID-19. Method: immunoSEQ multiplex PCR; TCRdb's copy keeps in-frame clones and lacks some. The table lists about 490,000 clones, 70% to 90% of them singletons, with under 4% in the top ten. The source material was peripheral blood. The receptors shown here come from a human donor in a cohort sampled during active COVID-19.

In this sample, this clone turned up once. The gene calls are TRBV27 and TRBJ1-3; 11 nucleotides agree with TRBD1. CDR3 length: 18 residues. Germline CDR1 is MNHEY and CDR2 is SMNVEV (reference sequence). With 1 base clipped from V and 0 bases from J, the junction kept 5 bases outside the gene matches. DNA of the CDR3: TGTGCCAGCAGTTTATACTGGACAGGGGGCCGCTCTGGAAACACCATATATTTT. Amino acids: CASSLYWTGGRSGNTIYF.

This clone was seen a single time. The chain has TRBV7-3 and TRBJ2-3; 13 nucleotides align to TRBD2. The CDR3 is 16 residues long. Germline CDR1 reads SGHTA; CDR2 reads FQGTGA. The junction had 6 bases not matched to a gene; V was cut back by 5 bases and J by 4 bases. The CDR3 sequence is CASSRGLAGEADTQYF. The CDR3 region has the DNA TGTGCCAGCAGCCGAGGACTAGCGGGAGAAGCAGATACGCAGTATTTT.

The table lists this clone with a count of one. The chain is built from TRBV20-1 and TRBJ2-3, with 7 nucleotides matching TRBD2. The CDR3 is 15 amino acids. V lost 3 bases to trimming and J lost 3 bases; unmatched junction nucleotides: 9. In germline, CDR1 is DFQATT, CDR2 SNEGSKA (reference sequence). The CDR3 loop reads CSASILIGRTDTQYF. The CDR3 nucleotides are TGCAGTGCTAGTATCCTTATCGGGAGGACAGATACGCAGTATTTT.

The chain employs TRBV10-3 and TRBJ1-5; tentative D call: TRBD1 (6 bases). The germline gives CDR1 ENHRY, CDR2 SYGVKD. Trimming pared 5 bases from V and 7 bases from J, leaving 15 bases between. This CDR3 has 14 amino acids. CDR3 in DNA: TGTGCCATCAGTCTACAGGGAGCGGGGCAGCCCCAGCATTTT. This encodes CAISLQGAGQPQHF.

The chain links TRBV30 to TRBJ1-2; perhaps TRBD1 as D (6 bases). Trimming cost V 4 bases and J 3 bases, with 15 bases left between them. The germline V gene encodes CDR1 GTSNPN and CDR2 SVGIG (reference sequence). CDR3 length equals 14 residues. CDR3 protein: CAWNTGKFDYGYTF. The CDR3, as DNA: TGTGCCTGGAACACAGGGAAGTTTGACTATGGCTACACCTTC.